This T cell receptor beta chain is from a study of OX40 agonist ivuxolimab in advanced cancers. A note on this clone: The antigen is undetermined.

The study, taken as a whole, reports: Clonal expansion from baseline to week 6 occurred in both CD4+ and CD8+ T cells.

The method was immunoSEQ multiplex PCR; TCRdb's version includes in-frame clones alone and lacks a portion of them. The sample has approximately 87,000 clones, under 95% seen once. Germline lookup yields CDR1 KGHSY and CDR2 FQNENV. The CDR3 sequence is 15 residues long. With V trimmed by 4 bases and J by 4 bases, 3 bases remained unmatched. This clonotype was sampled from an adult with an advanced solid tumor such as melanoma, head and neck, liver or kidney cancer. V is TRBV16 and J is TRBJ2-2; the match to TRBD1 covers 10 bases. This sample comprised CD4+ or CD8+ T cells sorted from blood, obtained in a trial of the OX40 agonist ivuxolimab. This CDR3 reads CASSRDRGRTGELFF. The CDR3 coding sequence is TGTGCCAGCAGCCGTGACAGGGGGCGCACCGGGGAGCTGTTTTTT.